The clone carrying this T cell receptor (beta chain) came up a few times. Its specificity is not known. This specimen comes from a study of early T cells in non-severe SARS-CoV-2 infection. About the research overall: Bulk RNA isolated from unsorted whole blood underwent sequencing; chains were not paired. Study-level points and caveats: There was a bias toward anti-spike CD8 responses in VDJdb matching, which missed private and CD4 specificities.

Unique molecular identifiers were affixed to single, distinct cDNA molecules. TCRdb fed the 5' RACE reads into MiXCR, producing one record per CDR3 protein. The table includes tens of thousands of distinct CDR3 sequences, around a sixth detected once. The CDR3 length is 16 residues. The germline V and J ends were trimmed by 5 bases and 4 bases, with 19 bases remaining between them. CDR1 is SGHVS, CDR2 FQNEAQ, per germline. The gene calls are TRBV7-8 and TRBJ2-3; D is tentatively TRBD1 or TRBD2 (5 bases each). The clonotype comes from an adult who was a healthcare worker with PCR-confirmed SARS-CoV-2 infection or an uninfected control (not recorded which). This specimen was whole blood, taken at baseline. CDR3 bases: TGTGCCAGCAGCATAAGTAGGAGGCCCAGGGCAGATACGCAGTATTTT. This sequence encodes CASSISRRPRADTQYF.